This entry lists 17 T cell receptor beta chains sequenced from one sample in a study of blood T cell repertoires in COVID-19. Assay: immunoSEQ multiplex PCR; the TCRdb copy retains only in-frame clones and omits some. The sample lists about 46,000 clones; about 88% were seen once. Sequenced material: peripheral blood. Receptor source: a man between 65 and 85 years old with active COVID-19.

This sequence joins TRBV28 and TRBJ2-1, with TRBD2 matching over 9 bases. Germline CDR1 reads MDHEN; CDR2 reads SYDVKM. With V trimmed by 5 bases and J by 2 bases, 7 bases remained unmatched. The CDR3 length is 16 residues. The CDR3 bases are TGTGCCAGCAGTCGATCCGGGACTAGCCCCTACAATGAGCAGTTCTTC. Its protein is CASSRSGTSPYNEQFF.

The J gene is TRBJ2-7, the V gene TRBV4-3; 7 bases align to TRBD1. After removal of 4 bases from V and 2 bases from J, the junction contained 5 bases not matched to a gene. Germline V gives CDR1 LGHNA, CDR2 YSLEER. The CDR3 contains 14 residues. The CDR3 here is CASSPGTEAYEQYF. DNA for the CDR3: TGCGCCAGCAGCCCGGGGACAGAAGCCTACGAGCAGTACTTC.

The genes are TRBV28 and TRBJ2-7, with TRBD1 matching 8 bases. Per germline, CDR1 MDHEN and CDR2 SYDVKM. The length of the CDR3 is 15 residues. Trimming took 6 bases from V and 4 from J; bases not matched to a gene: 11. The CDR3 DNA reads as TGTGCCAGCAGCCCCGGACAGGGATATGGGTACGAGCAGTACTTC. This gives the protein CASSPGQGYGYEQYF.

The chain recombines TRBV5-3 with TRBJ1-5; 7 nucleotides align to TRBD1. TRBV5-3 is placed among ORFs of uncertain function. Trimming cost V 2 bases and J 4 bases; bases outside gene matches: 12. The CDR3 covers 17 residues. CDR3 coding DNA: TGTGCCAGAAGCTTACAACCCGGACAGGAGATAAATCAGCCCCAGCATTTT. Translated, it gives CARSLQPGQEINQPQHF.

The rearrangement uses TRBV12-3 or TRBV12-4 and TRBJ1-2, with TRBD1 matching over 10 bases. With 6 bases clipped from V and 8 bases from J, the junction kept 6 bases outside the gene matches. The CDR3 is 13 amino acids. The CDR3 DNA reads as TGTGCCAGCAGAAGCGGACAGGGGGTAGGCTACACCTTC. Translation gives CASRSGQGVGYTF.

The chain has TRBV4-2 and TRBJ2-7, with 11 bases lining up with TRBD1. The ends lost 1 base at V and 1 base at J; junction bases unmatched: 6. CDR3 length: 17 residues. Germline V gene lookup returns CDR1 LGHNA and CDR2 YNFKEQ. Here the CDR3 DNA reads TGTGCCAGCAGCCAAGTGGCCGGACAGGGGGCTTCCTACGAGCAGTACTTC. Translated, it gives CASSQVAGQGASYEQYF.

The chain joins TRBV5-1 to TRBJ1-2, with D possibly being TRBD1 (6 bases). The CDR3 consists of 17 residues. Between the trimmed V and J ends, which lost 6 bases and 4 bases, there was a span of 25 bases. Germline CDR1 SGHRS, CDR2 YFSETQ. This CDR3 reads CASNDGTRILSPYGYTF. DNA for the CDR3: TGCGCCAGCAACGACGGGACAAGGATACTAAGCCCCTATGGCTACACCTTC.

The V call is TRBV20-1, the J call TRBJ1-1; D unclear. Germline values: CDR1 DFQATT, CDR2 SNEGSKA (reference sequence). This CDR3 is built from 11 residues. The CDR3 nucleotides are TGCAGCGGAGCGTTGAACACTGAAGCTTTCTTT. Its protein is CSGALNTEAFF.

This clone was counted only a few times. This sequence joins TRBV5-1 and TRBJ1-6; the D is unclear. The CDR3 totals 14 residues. Trimming pared 1 base from V and 2 bases from J, leaving 4 bases between. CDR1 and CDR2 from the germline V gene are SGHRS and YFSETQ. The CDR3 DNA is TGCGCCAGCAGCTTGTTAGCCTATAATTCACCCCTCCACTTT. This sequence encodes CASSLLAYNSPLHF.

This chain links TRBV5-1 with TRBJ2-7, with D tentatively TRBD1 (6 bases). From germline, CDR1 is SGHRS and CDR2 YFSETQ. The CDR3 length is 15 residues. The V and J ends lost 4 bases and 6 bases respectively, with 20 bases between them. CDR3 in amino acids: CASSPSFQGSSEQYF. For the CDR3, the DNA is TGCGCCAGCAGCCCCTCGTTTCAGGGGAGTTCCGAGCAGTACTTC.

The chain uses TRBV19 and TRBJ1-1, with 7 positions matching TRBD1. The CDR3 length is 15 residues. V was pared by 3 bases and J by 4 bases, with 8 bases of the junction left unmatched. CDR1 is LNHDA, CDR2 SQIVND, per germline (reference sequence). The CDR3 sequence is CASSMKEGALTEAFF. CDR3 bases: TGTGCCAGTAGTATGAAAGAGGGGGCGCTCACTGAAGCTTTCTTT.

The chain employs TRBV18 and TRBJ2-7, with TRBD2 matching 14 bases. Losses at the gene ends were 1 base for V and 6 bases for J; bases not matched to a gene: 5. CDR1 and CDR2 (germline): KGHSH, LQKENI. This CDR3 has 16 residues. The CDR3 protein is CASSPRGTSGSSEQYF. The CDR3 DNA is TGTGCCAGCTCACCACGAGGGACTAGCGGGAGCAGCGAGCAGTACTTC.

The CDR3 loop reads CASSPTKWSQRGTKETQYF. The CDR3, as DNA: TGTGCCAGCTCACCGACGAAATGGAGTCAGCGGGGGACTAAAGAGACCCAGTACTTC. The chain is built from TRBV18 and TRBJ2-5; 8 bases line up with TRBD2. Germline CDR1 reads KGHSH; CDR2 reads LQKENI. The ends lost 3 bases at V and 3 bases at J; junction bases unmatched: 18. The length of the CDR3 is 19 residues. The full variable domain, its missing parts supplied by reference TRBV18 and TRBJ2-5, is NAGVMQNPRHLVRRRGQEARLRCSPMKGHSHVYWYRQLPEEGLKFMVYLQKENIIDESGMPKERFSAEFPKEGPSILRIQQVVRGDSAAYFCASSPTKWSQRGTKETQYFGPGTRLLVL.

This rearrangement joins TRBV3-1 (or the pseudogene TRBV3-2) to TRBJ2-5; TRBD2 aligns across 13 bases. Trimming took 5 bases from V and 4 from J; bases not matched to a gene: 4. Germline V gives CDR1 LGHDT, CDR2 YNNKEL (reference sequence). This CDR3 spans 15 amino acids. The CDR3 spells CASSDRTSGRETQYF. The CDR3 bases are TGTGCCAGCAGCGATCGGACTAGCGGGAGAGAGACCCAGTACTTC.

This clone was picked up one time. The genes are TRBV5-1 and TRBJ2-6; the match to TRBD1 covers 8 bases. V shed 6 bases and J 4 bases; nucleotides not matched to a gene: 6. CDR1 and CDR2 from the germline V gene are SGHRS and YFSETQ. The CDR3 has 15 residues. The chain's CDR3 is CASNPQGAGANVLTF. In DNA, the CDR3 is TGCGCCAGCAATCCTCAGGGGGCCGGGGCCAACGTCCTGACTTTC.

The CDR3 DNA follows: TGTGCCAGCAGCTTCATCGGCACCGGGGAGCTGTTTTTT. Its protein product is CASSFIGTGELFF. This sequence joins TRBV5-5 and TRBJ2-2; D unclear. The V gene lost 2 bases and the J gene lost 4 bases, with 6 bases spanning the gap. Germline V gene data show CDR1 as SGHKS and CDR2 as YYEKEE (reference sequence). The CDR3 covers 13 residues.

DNA for the CDR3: TGTGCCAGTAGTATTTGGCAGGGTTCCGACAATGAGCAGTTCTTC. It translates to CASSIWQGSDNEQFF. The chain is built from TRBV19 and TRBJ2-1; D is perhaps TRBD1 (5 bases). Trimming left V 3 bases short and J 5 bases short, with 14 bases between. Germline V gives CDR1 LNHDA, CDR2 SQIVND (reference sequence). The CDR3 contains 15 residues.